The rows below give T cell receptor beta chains drawn from one sample of a study of shared clonotypes between healthy human individuals. TCRdb's table, derived via immunoSEQ multiplex PCR, lists solely in-frame clones and lacks some. The sample lists under 600,000 clones, about 98% occurring once. The sample was naive CD8+ T cells sorted from blood. These receptors were taken from a man aged 25 to 40 in good health. The CDR3 runs from the conserved cysteine through the conserved F or W. D genes are given only for firm matches. Rows give clone size only sometimes, using once, few, many, or a class for an expanded clone.

abundance	d_gene	v_gene	j_gene	CDR3nt	CDR3aa
-	TRBD2	TRBV19	TRBJ2-3	TGTGCCAGTAGTATGGTTGCGGGAGAGATTACAGATACGCAGTATTTT	CASSMVAGEITDTQYF
-	-	TRBV28	TRBJ1-5	TGTGCCAGCAGGGACGTTACGGGCGGGTATCAGCCCCAGCATTTT	CASRDVTGGYQPQHF
-	TRBD2	TRBV27	TRBJ2-7	TGTGCCAGCGGTACCGGTCTAGCGGGATTCACGCCTTACGAGCAGTACTTC	CASGTGLAGFTPYEQYF
once	TRBD1	TRBV6-1	TRBJ1-1	TGTGCCAGCAGTGAGGGGACAGTCACTGAAGCTTTCTTT	CASSEGTVTEAFF
-	-	TRBV7-8	TRBJ2-7	TGTGCCAGCAGCTTAGGTTCCGGCTTCAACGAGCAGTACTTC	CASSLGSGFNEQYF
-	TRBD1	TRBV6-6	TRBJ2-7	TGTGCCAGCAGTTACTTCAGACAGGGAGAATTCCAGCAGTACTTC	CASSYFRQGEFQQYF
-	-	TRBV10-1	TRBJ2-1	TGCGCCAGCAGTGAGTCCAGCGGGCTTTACAATGAGCAGTTCTTC	CASSESSGLYNEQFF
-	-	TRBV29-1	TRBJ2-1	TGCAGCGTACCTCAGGGTAGCTCCTACAATGAGCAGTTCTTC	CSVPQGSSYNEQFF
-	-	TRBV28	TRBJ2-1	TGTGCCAGCAGTCCGACTCCTTGGCAGGGGACGAATTTCTTC	CASSPTPWQGTNFF
-	TRBD1	TRBV28	TRBJ2-3	TGTGCCAGCAGTTTATCGGGACAGCAGGATACGCAGTATTTT	CASSLSGQQDTQYF
-	-	TRBV11-2	TRBJ1-5	TGTGCCAGCAGCTTAGCGGACAGATTAGATCAGCCCCAGCATTTT	CASSLADRLDQPQHF
-	-	TRBV7-7	TRBJ1-5	TGTGCCAGCAGCTTAAAGGCCCCTCAGGGAAGGGTTCATCAGCCCCAGCATTTT	CASSLKAPQGRVHQPQHF
once	-	TRBV6-5	TRBJ2-5	TGTGCCAGCAGTTACTCGAAATCCACGGAGACCCAGTACTTC	CASSYSKSTETQYF
-	-	TRBV7-9	TRBJ2-7	TGTGCCAGCAGCTTAGGAGTGTGGTACGAGCAGTACTTC	CASSLGVWYEQYF
-	-	TRBV30	TRBJ2-1	TGTGCCTGGAGTTTAGGTTCCTACAATGAGCAGTTCTTC	CAWSLGSYNEQFF
-	TRBD1	TRBV7-6	TRBJ2-1	TGTGCCAGCAGCTTAGCCGGGACAGGACTCAATGAGCAGTTCTTC	CASSLAGTGLNEQFF
-	TRBD1	TRBV6-5	TRBJ2-7	TGTGCCAGCAGTTACCGCGACAGGGCCGAGCAGTACTTC	CASSYRDRAEQYF
-	-	TRBV5-4	TRBJ1-3	TGTGCCAGCAGCTTGGCTACAGACTATTACTCTGGAAACACCATATATTTT	CASSLATDYYSGNTIYF
-	TRBD2	TRBV7-8	TRBJ2-3	TGTGCCAGCAGCTATAGCGGGAGCCTTGGAGTCACAGATACGCAGTATTTT	CASSYSGSLGVTDTQYF
once	-	TRBV11-2	TRBJ2-1	TGTGCCAGCAGCTTAGTAGGGGGGGTCGACTACAATGAGCAGTTCTTC	CASSLVGGVDYNEQFF
-	-	TRBV2	TRBJ1-5	TGTGCCAGCAGTGAATCAGGGATCAATCAGCCCCAGCATTTT	CASSESGINQPQHF
once	-	TRBV29-1	TRBJ1-1	TGCAGCGTATACCCGAGTGATGAGGGTGGTGAAGCTTTCTTT	CSVYPSDEGGEAFF
-	TRBD1	TRBV27	TRBJ2-3	TGTGCCAGCAGTTTATCAAGGACAGGGTACGAAGTCCTGGAAAGGGTCACAGATACGCAGTATTTT	CASSLSRTGYEVLERVTDTQYF
-	-	TRBV27	TRBJ1-4	TGTGCCAGCAGTTTGAGGCCCACTAATGAAAAACTGTTTTTT	CASSLRPTNEKLFF
-	-	TRBV10-3	TRBJ2-1	TGTGCCATCAGGGAGAGCGAGTCCTACAATGAGCAGTTCTTC	CAIRESESYNEQFF
-	-	TRBV7-8	TRBJ2-7	TGTGCCAGCAGCTTAGCGCTCAGGGGCTCCTACGAGCAGTACTTC	CASSLALRGSYEQYF
-	-	TRBV27	TRBJ2-7	TGTGCCAGCAGTTTTGGGCGGAGCTCCTACGAGCAGTACTTC	CASSFGRSSYEQYF
-	-	TRBV5-1	TRBJ2-3	TGCGCCAGCAGCTTGGCCGAGGTCGGGAGTCCCACAGATACGCAGTATTTT	CASSLAEVGSPTDTQYF
-	-	TRBV7-9	TRBJ2-7	TGTGCCAGCAGCTTAGTTGAGCCCTTCCTCTTCTTC	CASSLVEPFLFF
-	TRBD2	TRBV27	TRBJ2-7	TGTGCCAGCAGACCCGGACTAGCGGGAGTCTACGAGCAGTACTTC	CASRPGLAGVYEQYF
-	-	TRBV29-1	TRBJ2-7	TGCAGCGTTGAAGATTTGGGAATCGAGCAGTACTTC	CSVEDLGIEQYF
-	-	TRBV7-8	TRBJ1-2	TGTGCCAGCAGCCCAGGGACCGCGAATGGCTACACCTTC	CASSPGTANGYTF
-	-	TRBV5-6	TRBJ1-1	TGTGCCAGCAGCCCCGGGACGGCAGCAGCTTTCTTT	CASSPGTAAAFF
-	TRBD2	TRBV12-5	TRBJ2-1	TGTGCTAGTGGGGGAGGCGGGAGGAAGTACAATGAGCAGTTCTTC	CASGGGGRKYNEQFF
-	TRBD1	TRBV7-3	TRBJ1-4	TGTGCCAGCAGCTTAGACAGGGAGTATGAAAAACTGTTTTTT	CASSLDREYEKLFF
-	-	TRBV6-5	TRBJ2-2	TGTGCCAGCCGACCCGAGGCCGGGGAGCTGTTTTTT	CASRPEAGELFF
-	TRBD2	TRBV27	TRBJ2-7	TGTGCCAGCAGTCCTCTATCGGGAGGGGACGAGCAGTACTTC	CASSPLSGGDEQYF
-	-	TRBV4-3	TRBJ2-2	TGCGCCAGCAGCCAAGAGTATAGAATAAACACCGGGGAGCTGTTTTTT	CASSQEYRINTGELFF
-	-	TRBV6-1	TRBJ2-2	TGTGCCAGCACGTCCAGGGAGAACACCGGGGAGCTGTTTTTT	CASTSRENTGELFF
-	-	TRBV13	TRBJ2-3	TGTGCCAGCAGCGCCTTCGTGGGGCGCGACACAGATACGCAGTATTTT	CASSAFVGRDTDTQYF
-	-	TRBV7-2	TRBJ2-7	TGTGCCAGCAGCTCACGGGACTCGACCTACGAGCAGTACTTC	CASSSRDSTYEQYF
once	TRBD2	TRBV7-2	TRBJ2-1	TGTGCCAGCAGCCAAGGGTGGGGGAGCGGGAGTGTCGATGAGCAGTTCTTC	CASSQGWGSGSVDEQFF
-	-	TRBV9	TRBJ2-4	TGTGCCAGCAGCGTCGGGTGGCGAGGGGCCCAAAACATTCAGTACTTC	CASSVGWRGAQNIQYF
-	-	TRBV5-6	TRBJ1-1	TGTGCCAGCAGCTCTAATCCGGGAGCGAACACTGAAGCTTTCTTT	CASSSNPGANTEAFF
-	TRBD1	TRBV29-1	TRBJ2-7	TGCAGCGTAGAGGACAGGGCGTACGAGCAGTACTTC	CSVEDRAYEQYF
once	-	TRBV9	TRBJ2-6	TGTGCCAGCAGCGTAAATCCAGGTTACGGGTCTGGGGCCAACGTCCTGACTTTC	CASSVNPGYGSGANVLTF
-	TRBD1	TRBV19	TRBJ2-5	TGTGCCAGTAGGACAGGGGGCGAGGAGACCCAGTACTTC	CASRTGGEETQYF
-	TRBD1	TRBV15	TRBJ2-1	TGTGCCACCAGCAGAGGATGGGACAGGGAAGGAGACAATGAGCAGTTCTTC	CATSRGWDREGDNEQFF
-	-	TRBV29-1	TRBJ1-4	TGCAGCCACAGAAAAACTGTTTTT	CSHRKTVF
-	-	TRBV6-5	TRBJ1-4	TGTGCCAGCAGGTACAGGTCGGGTGAAAAACTGTTTTTT	CASRYRSGEKLFF
-	TRBD1	TRBV5-6	TRBJ1-5	TGTGCCAGCAGCCGGACAGGGTTCGGTCAGCCCCAGCATTTT	CASSRTGFGQPQHF
once	-	TRBV11-2	TRBJ2-7	TGTGCCAGCCGAACCCAGGGGTACGAGCAGTACTTC	CASRTQGYEQYF
-	-	TRBV4-2	TRBJ2-1	TGTGCCAGCAGCCGTGGACAGTACAATGAGCAGTTCTTC	CASSRGQYNEQFF
-	-	TRBV5-1	TRBJ2-7	TGCGCCAGCAGCTTGTCTGAAGTCTACGAGCAGTACTTC	CASSLSEVYEQYF
once	-	TRBV7-8	TRBJ1-1	TGTGCCAGCAGCTTATACTCGGGGCTATTGAACACTGAAGCTTTCTTT	CASSLYSGLLNTEAFF
-	-	TRBV15	TRBJ1-5	TGTGCCACCAGCAGAGATCGGGGTCAGCCCCAGCATTTT	CATSRDRGQPQHF
-	-	TRBV2	TRBJ2-5	TGTGCCAGCAACACAAACAGGGGCGGGGGTTTGGGGACCCAGTACTTC	CASNTNRGGGLGTQYF
-	TRBD1	TRBV5-6	TRBJ2-1	TGTGCCAGCAGCTTTGGACAGGGTAGAAAGGGCAATGAGCAGTTCTTC	CASSFGQGRKGNEQFF
once	TRBD1	TRBV4-1	TRBJ2-1	TGCGCCAGCAGCCAAGAGGCAGGGGGCTTTTACAATGAGCAGTTCTTC	CASSQEAGGFYNEQFF
-	TRBD2	TRBV27	TRBJ2-1	TGTGCCAGCAGTCTGTCTAAGGGACTAGCGGGCCAGCACAATGAGCAGTTCTTC	CASSLSKGLAGQHNEQFF